Listed below are T cell receptor beta chains from one sample, sequenced in a study of immune evolution from preneoplasia to lung adenocarcinoma. Libraries were prepared by immunoSEQ multiplex PCR; TCRdb keeps only in-frame clonotypes and omits some of them. The table includes roughly 38,000 clones, under 85% detected once. Sequencing input: FFPE invasive lung adenocarcinoma tissue. These receptors all stem from a person in their sixties or seventies with lung adenocarcinoma. Each CDR3 is given with its conserved first and last residue. Each record gives: CDR3 protein, CDR3 DNA, V gene, clone size, D gene, J gene. D genes are given only for firm matches. Rows may omit the clone size; those that give it use once, few, many or a size class.

CDR3 protein: CAWSLPPTSAKNIQYF; CDR3 DNA: TGTGCCTGGAGTCTCCCCCCGACGTCAGCCAAAAACATTCAGTACTTC; V gene: TRBV30; clone size: .; D gene: .; J gene: TRBJ2-4
CDR3 protein: CAWSVRQGRRKAFF; CDR3 DNA: TGTGCCTGGAGTGTAAGGCAGGGGCGGCGAAAAGCTTTCTTT; V gene: TRBV30; clone size: medium-sized; D gene: .; J gene: TRBJ1-1
CDR3 protein: CASSSRAPGELFF; CDR3 DNA: TGTGCCAGCAGTTCCCGGGCCCCCGGGGAGCTGTTTTTT; V gene: TRBV7-2; clone size: .; D gene: .; J gene: TRBJ2-2
CDR3 protein: CASSLALAGVYNEQFF; CDR3 DNA: TGTGCCAGCAGCTTAGCTCTAGCGGGAGTGTACAATGAGCAGTTCTTC; V gene: TRBV7-9; clone size: .; D gene: TRBD2; J gene: TRBJ2-1
CDR3 protein: CASSYQTRNYGYTF; CDR3 DNA: TGTGCCAGTAGTTATCAGACACGGAACTATGGCTACACCTTC; V gene: TRBV19; clone size: medium-sized; D gene: .; J gene: TRBJ1-2
CDR3 protein: CASSQDGRGSLGYTF; CDR3 DNA: TGTGCCAGCAGCCAAGATGGACGGGGCAGTTTAGGCTACACCTTC; V gene: TRBV4-2; clone size: .; D gene: .; J gene: TRBJ1-2
CDR3 protein: CASSLATINYGYTF; CDR3 DNA: TGTGCCAGCAGCTTGGCGACGATTAACTATGGCTACACCTTC; V gene: TRBV5-6; clone size: .; D gene: .; J gene: TRBJ1-2
CDR3 protein: CASSIRSSAINEQFF; CDR3 DNA: TGTGCCAGCAGCATCCGGTCCTCGGCGATCAATGAGCAGTTCTTC; V gene: TRBV21-1; clone size: .; D gene: .; J gene: TRBJ2-1
CDR3 protein: CASSWGQQETQYF; CDR3 DNA: TGTGCCAGCAGCTGGGGACAGCAAGAGACCCAGTACTTC; V gene: TRBV11-3; clone size: .; D gene: TRBD1; J gene: TRBJ2-5
CDR3 protein: CASSADSNEKLFF; CDR3 DNA: TGTGCCAGCAGTGCGGATTCAAATGAAAAACTGTTTTTT; V gene: TRBV2; clone size: few; D gene: .; J gene: TRBJ1-4
CDR3 protein: CASRPGDSRNYEQYF; CDR3 DNA: TGTGCCAGCAGGCCGGGGGACTCTCGGAACTACGAGCAGTACTTC; V gene: TRBV28; clone size: .; D gene: .; J gene: TRBJ2-7
CDR3 protein: CASSLDGNLYEQYF; CDR3 DNA: TGTGCCAGCAGCTTAGATGGGAATCTTTACGAGCAGTACTTC; V gene: TRBV7-9; clone size: medium-sized; D gene: .; J gene: TRBJ2-7
CDR3 protein: CASSPRTGYEKLFF; CDR3 DNA: TGTGCCAGCAGTCCCCGGACAGGGTATGAAAAACTGTTTTTT; V gene: TRBV6-5; clone size: .; D gene: TRBD1; J gene: TRBJ1-4
CDR3 protein: CASEPGGARGLGQYF; CDR3 DNA: TGTGCCAGCGAGCCAGGGGGCGCAAGGGGCCTCGGGCAGTACTTC; V gene: TRBV25-1; clone size: .; D gene: TRBD1; J gene: TRBJ2-7
CDR3 protein: CASSLGNRGNTEAFF; CDR3 DNA: TGTGCCAGCAGTTTGGGGAATAGGGGAAACACTGAAGCTTTCTTT; V gene: TRBV27; clone size: once; D gene: .; J gene: TRBJ1-1
CDR3 protein: CASSRPITGQINQPQHF; CDR3 DNA: TGCGCCAGCAGCCGGCCTATCACGGGACAAATTAATCAGCCCCAGCATTTT; V gene: TRBV4-3; clone size: once; D gene: .; J gene: TRBJ1-5
CDR3 protein: CASSSRSTNTEAFF; CDR3 DNA: TGCGCCAGCAGCTCCCGCAGTACCAACACTGAAGCTTTCTTT; V gene: TRBV5-1; clone size: .; D gene: .; J gene: TRBJ1-1
CDR3 protein: CASRGTGTPGIQYF; CDR3 DNA: TGTGCCAGCAGGGGGACAGGGACGCCGGGCATTCAGTACTTC; V gene: TRBV11-3; clone size: .; D gene: TRBD1; J gene: TRBJ2-4
CDR3 protein: CASTPRGGYSGNTIYF; CDR3 DNA: TGTGCCAGCACCCCGCGGGGGGGTTACTCTGGAAACACCATATATTTT; V gene: TRBV28; clone size: few; D gene: .; J gene: TRBJ1-3
CDR3 protein: CASSEATWATDTQYF; CDR3 DNA: TGTGCCAGCAGTGAAGCCACGTGGGCCACAGATACGCAGTATTTT; V gene: TRBV25-1; clone size: .; D gene: .; J gene: TRBJ2-3
CDR3 protein: CASSPRRSGVYNEQFF; CDR3 DNA: TGTGCCAGCAGCCCCCGCCGCAGCGGAGTGTACAATGAGCAGTTCTTC; V gene: TRBV7-9; clone size: .; D gene: .; J gene: TRBJ2-1
CDR3 protein: CASSLDKGAQYF; CDR3 DNA: TGTGCCAGCAGCTTGGATAAGGGCGCGCAGTACTTC; V gene: TRBV11-2; clone size: .; D gene: .; J gene: TRBJ2-7
CDR3 protein: CASSQDGGFGETQYF; CDR3 DNA: TGTGCCAGCAGCCAAGATGGGGGTTTCGGGGAGACCCAGTACTTC; V gene: TRBV7-9; clone size: .; D gene: .; J gene: TRBJ2-5
CDR3 protein: CASSLAEVSYNEQFF; CDR3 DNA: TGCGCCAGCAGCTTGGCGGAGGTCTCCTACAATGAGCAGTTCTTC; V gene: TRBV5-1; clone size: .; D gene: .; J gene: TRBJ2-1
CDR3 protein: CASSLFSTEGSEQYF; CDR3 DNA: TGCGCCAGCAGCTTGTTTTCTACAGAAGGGAGCGAGCAGTACTTC; V gene: TRBV5-1; clone size: .; D gene: .; J gene: TRBJ2-7
CDR3 protein: CATSTPGTSGRWRETQYF; CDR3 DNA: TGTGCCACCAGCACCCCCGGGACTAGCGGGAGATGGCGGGAGACCCAGTACTTC; V gene: TRBV15; clone size: few; D gene: TRBD2; J gene: TRBJ2-5
CDR3 protein: CATRAGKGNTIYF; CDR3 DNA: TGTGCCACTAGAGCGGGGAAAGGAAACACCATATATTTT; V gene: TRBV15; clone size: .; D gene: .; J gene: TRBJ1-3
CDR3 protein: CASSSTGQGAKEQYF; CDR3 DNA: TGTGCCAGCAGTTCTACGGGACAGGGGGCGAAGGAGCAGTACTTC; V gene: TRBV28; clone size: once; D gene: TRBD1; J gene: TRBJ2-7
CDR3 protein: CASNGNTYNEQFF; CDR3 DNA: TGTGCCAGTAATGGGAACACCTACAATGAGCAGTTCTTC; V gene: TRBV19; clone size: few; D gene: .; J gene: TRBJ2-1
CDR3 protein: CASHRDSNTEAFF; CDR3 DNA: TGTGCCAGCCATAGGGACAGTAACACTGAAGCTTTCTTT; V gene: TRBV2; clone size: medium-sized; D gene: TRBD1; J gene: TRBJ1-1
CDR3 protein: CASRGDSESGANVLTF; CDR3 DNA: TGTGCCAGCAGGGGGGACAGTGAATCTGGGGCCAACGTCCTGACTTTC; V gene: TRBV2; clone size: once; D gene: TRBD1; J gene: TRBJ2-6
CDR3 protein: CASSPSGVAGPGIDEQFF; CDR3 DNA: TGTGCCAGCAGCCCTAGCGGGGTAGCGGGGCCGGGGATCGATGAGCAGTTCTTC; V gene: TRBV28; clone size: .; D gene: TRBD2; J gene: TRBJ2-1
CDR3 protein: CASSQEPGTAFSYEQYF; CDR3 DNA: TGCGCCAGCAGCCAAGAACCCGGGACCGCTTTCTCCTACGAGCAGTACTTC; V gene: TRBV4-1; clone size: .; D gene: .; J gene: TRBJ2-7
CDR3 protein: CASSFDGGLDTQYF; CDR3 DNA: TGTGCCAGCAGCTTTGATGGTGGCCTAGATACGCAGTATTTT; V gene: TRBV7-2; clone size: medium-sized; D gene: .; J gene: TRBJ2-3
CDR3 protein: CASSQMTGGDNYNEQFF; CDR3 DNA: TGTGCCAGCAGCCAAATGACAGGGGGCGATAACTACAATGAGCAGTTCTTC; V gene: TRBV5-4; clone size: .; D gene: TRBD1; J gene: TRBJ2-1
CDR3 protein: CASSLGRLAVIDEQFF; CDR3 DNA: TGTGCCAGCAGCTTAGGACGACTAGCAGTCATCGATGAGCAGTTCTTC; V gene: TRBV7-8; clone size: .; D gene: TRBD2; J gene: TRBJ2-1
CDR3 protein: CASQTRTSGSGNTGELFF; CDR3 DNA: TGCGCCAGCCAAACCCGGACTAGCGGGAGCGGTAACACCGGGGAGCTGTTTTTT; V gene: TRBV5-1; clone size: few; D gene: TRBD2; J gene: TRBJ2-2
CDR3 protein: CASSLQTSYNEQFF; CDR3 DNA: TGCGCCAGCAGCTTGCAGACCTCCTACAATGAGCAGTTCTTC; V gene: TRBV5-1; clone size: .; D gene: .; J gene: TRBJ2-1
CDR3 protein: CASQTSASNEQFF; CDR3 DNA: TGTGCCAGCCAGACTAGCGCCAGTAATGAGCAGTTCTTC; V gene: TRBV2; clone size: .; D gene: TRBD2; J gene: TRBJ2-1
CDR3 protein: CASSKTGLDNQPQHF; CDR3 DNA: TGTGCCAGCAGTAAGACAGGGTTGGACAATCAGCCCCAGCATTTT; V gene: TRBV28; clone size: .; D gene: TRBD1; J gene: TRBJ1-5
CDR3 protein: CASSVQGGVAEAFF; CDR3 DNA: TGTGCCAGCAGCGTACAGGGGGGGGTCGCTGAAGCTTTCTTT; V gene: TRBV7-6; clone size: few; D gene: TRBD1; J gene: TRBJ1-1
CDR3 protein: CASSPDRGSVWDTEAFF; CDR3 DNA: TGTGCCAGCAGCCCGGACAGGGGCTCGGTATGGGACACTGAAGCTTTCTTT; V gene: TRBV5-5; clone size: .; D gene: TRBD1; J gene: TRBJ1-1